Here is one T cell receptor (beta chain) with its context. Its antigen is still unknown. The sample carries other DNA sequences with the same CDR3. The record originates from a study of shared clonotypes between healthy human individuals. Study observations and caveats: Rarefaction revealed incomplete sorted-subset sequencing despite large depth.

The CDR3 length is 13 residues. Germline V gene sequence: CDR1 SGHRS, CDR2 YFSETQ. Trimming cost V 2 bases and J 3 bases, with 7 bases left between them. Using immunoSEQ multiplex PCR, the repertoire was profiled, and TCRdb retains in-frame clones only, with some absent. The sample carries approximately 2.5 million clones, just over 90% recorded once. The rearrangement uses TRBV5-1 and TRBJ2-3; the D call may be TRBD1 or TRBD2 (5 bases each). Sequenced sample: naive CD4+ T cells sorted from blood. Subset noted: CD45RA+ positively selected. The source of this sequence is a man aged 18 to 29 in good health. CDR3 DNA: TGCGCCAGCAGCTTTGAGGGGACAGATACGCAGTATTTT. Its translation: CASSFEGTDTQYF.